This T cell receptor (beta chain) was documented in a study of blood T cell repertoires in COVID-19. Study summary: Spain, Italy and the United States supplied samples that represented acute and convalescent COVID-19.

The CDR3 spans 16 residues. The germline V gene has CDR1 LNHDA and CDR2 SQIVND (reference sequence). Germline trimming cut 4 bases from V and 3 bases from J; bases unmatched to any gene: 9. In the authors' methods: For nucleated cells, counts were estimated from reference gene primer amplification. Clones were sequenced by immunoSEQ multiplex PCR, and TCRdb holds only the in-frame ones, with some missing. V and J calls plus clone size are reproduced from that table; the DNA served to infer D and trimming. The table includes just over 95,000 clones, 82% detected once. Sequencing was performed on peripheral blood. The chain joins TRBV19 to TRBJ1-5; 7 positions match TRBD1. This clonotype originated in a man older than 75 with acute or convalescent COVID-19. The CDR3 loop reads CASSRRQGLDNQPQHF. In DNA, the CDR3 is TGTGCCAGTAGTAGGCGACAGGGATTGGACAATCAGCCCCAGCATTTT. The variable domain in full, completed from reference TRBV19 and TRBJ1-5, reads DGGITQSPKYLFRKEGQNVTLSCEQNLNHDAMYWYRQDPGQGLRLIYYSQIVNDFQKGDIAEGYSVSREKKESFPLTVTSAQKNPTAFYLCASSRRQGLDNQPQHFGDGTRLSIL.